The 32 T cell receptor beta chains below all came from one sample that was sequenced in a study of T cell changes during pregnancy in multiple sclerosis. Using immunoSEQ multiplex PCR, the repertoire was profiled, and TCRdb retains in-frame clones only, with some absent. Among 60,000 to 90,000 clones listed, around 89% were seen once. The sample here was peripheral blood, taken before pregnancy. The receptor set was obtained from a female donor with multiple sclerosis, enrolled in a pregnancy study.

The rearrangement links TRBV6-6 to TRBJ1-2, with TRBD1 matching 8 bases. The CDR3 contains 16 residues. The V and J ends lost 7 bases and 4 bases, in that order; junction bases with no gene match: 14. Germline CDR1 is MNHNY and CDR2 is SVGAGI (reference sequence). The CDR3 DNA reads as TGTGCCAGCACCTCCCCGCAGGGGGCGGATCTCTATGGCTACACCTTC. Translation: CASTSPQGADLYGYTF.

This sequence joins TRBV30 and TRBJ2-7; D gene uncertain. The V gene's germline CDR1 is GTSNPN and CDR2 SVGIG (reference sequence). V lost 2 bases to trimming and J lost 4 bases, with 21 bases between them. The CDR3 extends over 16 amino acids. Here the CDR3 reads CAWSPPSRPPIYEQYF. DNA of the CDR3: TGTGCCTGGAGTCCCCCGTCGCGTCCACCGATTTACGAGCAGTACTTC.

This chain joins TRBV2 and TRBJ1-6; 7 nucleotides align to TRBD1. The CDR3 has 15 residues. The junction had 11 bases not matched to a gene; V was cut back by 6 bases and J by 9 bases. Germline V gene lookup returns CDR1 SNHLY and CDR2 FYNNEI. The CDR3 sequence: CASRSDRAGGSPLHF. The DNA for the CDR3 is TGTGCCAGCAGATCCGACAGGGCGGGAGGTTCACCCCTCCACTTT.

The CDR3 loop reads CASSTIGRGREAFF. CDR3 DNA sequence: TGTGCCAGTAGTACTATTGGCAGGGGGCGCGAAGCTTTCTTT. This rearrangement joins TRBV19 to TRBJ1-1, with 8 nucleotides matching TRBD1. Trimming cost V 4 bases and J 8 bases; bases outside gene matches: 9. Germline assignment: CDR1 LNHDA and CDR2 SQIVND (reference sequence). The CDR3 is 14 amino acids. Full variable domain (remainder filled in from reference TRBV19 and TRBJ1-1): DGGITQSPKYLFRKEGQNVTLSCEQNLNHDAMYWYRQDPGQGLRLIYYSQIVNDFQKGDIAEGYSVSREKKESFPLTVTSAQKNPTAFYLCASSTIGRGREAFFGQGTRLTVV.

V usage is TRBV19 and J usage is TRBJ2-3; 9 bases match TRBD2. CDR3 size: 15 residues. Germline values: CDR1 LNHDA, CDR2 SQIVND (reference sequence). J was trimmed by 4 bases and V by 3 bases; bases with no gene match: 5. As DNA, the CDR3 is TGTGCCAGTAGTATTTTGCGGGGGGGCGCAGATACGCAGTATTTT. Amino acids: CASSILRGGADTQYF.

This clone occurred once. The chain carries TRBV2 and TRBJ1-5; D remains unclear. The CDR3 is 13 residues long. The V end lost 8 bases, the J end lost 7 bases, and 15 bases lay between the germline ends. Germline assignment: CDR1 SNHLY and CDR2 FYNNEI. DNA for the CDR3: TGTGCCAGCGGGCCTGATTTCGCCCAGCCCCAGCATTTT. This translates into CASGPDFAQPQHF.

This clone was recorded a few times. The chain has TRBV12-5 and TRBJ1-2; no clear D. Trimming took off 0 bases at V and 8 bases at J, with 10 bases between the two ends. Germline CDR1 reads LGHNT; CDR2 reads FRNRAP. The CDR3 contains 13 residues. The CDR3 spells CASGLVRCSGYTF. The CDR3 region has the DNA TGTGCTAGTGGTTTGGTAAGGTGTAGCGGCTACACCTTC.

The genes are TRBV5-4 and TRBJ2-3; 14 bases align to TRBD2. The V gene end was trimmed by 4 bases and the J gene end by 6 bases; junction bases not matched to a gene: 10. Germline V CDR1 and CDR2: SGHNT, YYREEE (reference sequence). CDR3 length equals 17 residues. DNA for the CDR3: TGTGCCAGCAGCCCGGGGACTAGCGGGGGCACTCGGGATACGCAGTATTTT. It is translated as CASSPGTSGGTRDTQYF.

The chain employs TRBV5-8 and TRBJ1-2; no firm D call. The germline V gene has CDR1 SGHTS and CDR2 YDEGEE. V lost 4 bases to trimming and J lost 1 base, with 8 bases between them. The CDR3 contains 13 residues. The CDR3 loop reads CASSPGFNYGYTF. The DNA for the CDR3 is TGTGCCAGCAGCCCGGGGTTTAACTATGGCTACACCTTC.

The chain uses TRBV6-4 and TRBJ2-3; possibly TRBD1 for D (5 bases). Germline CDR1 is MRHNA and CDR2 is SNTAGT. CDR3 length equals 13 residues. V lost 5 bases, J lost 3 bases, and 9 bases lay in between. The CDR3 region is CASSKTETDTQYF. For the CDR3, the DNA is TGTGCCAGCAGTAAGACAGAAACAGATACGCAGTATTTT.

This sequence joins TRBV5-5 and TRBJ1-1, with 11 bases fitting TRBD1. There are 15 residues in the CDR3. CDR1 and CDR2 from the germline V gene are SGHKS and YYEKEE (reference sequence). The V gene end was trimmed by 3 bases and the J gene end by 12 bases; junction bases not matched to a gene: 13. CDR3 in DNA: TGTGCCAGCAGCTCGGGGACCGGGACAGGGGGTAGAACTTTCTTT. This gives the protein CASSSGTGTGGRTFF. The whole variable domain, remainder taken from reference TRBV5-5 and TRBJ1-1, is DAGVTQSPTHLIKTRGQQVTLRCSPISGHKSVSWYQQVLGQGPQFIFQYYEKEERGRGNFPDRFSARQFPNYSSELNVNALLLGDSALYLCASSSGTGTGGRTFFGQGTRLTVV.

The chain has TRBV7-3 and TRBJ2-2; 9 bases match TRBD2. Germline V gene data show CDR1 as SGHTA and CDR2 as FQGTGA. V dropped 5 bases and J dropped 7; count of bases not matched to a gene: 2. CDR3 length: 13 residues. CDR3 in DNA: TGTGCCAGCAGCCCTAGCGGGGTCGGGGAGCTGTTTTTT. Translating it yields CASSPSGVGELFF. Using reference TRBV7-3 and TRBJ2-2 for the parts outside the CDR3, the full variable domain is GAGVSQTPSNKVTEKGKYVELRCDPISGHTALYWYRQSLGQGPEFLIYFQGTGAADDSGLPNDRFFAVRPEGSVSTLKIQRTERGDSAVYLCASSPSGVGELFFGEGSRLTVL.

This chain's CDR3 is CASSMDRGIPGELFF. CDR3 in DNA: TGTGCCAGCAGCATGGACAGGGGGATTCCCGGGGAGCTGTTTTTT. The V gene is TRBV13, the J gene TRBJ2-2, with 10 positions matching TRBD1. Unmatched junction bases numbered 6, after V lost 5 bases and J lost 6 bases. The CDR3 has 15 residues. Per germline, CDR1 PRHDT and CDR2 FYEKMQ (reference sequence).

The rearrangement links TRBV5-8 to TRBJ2-7, with TRBD2 matching over 7 bases. Germline loops: CDR1 SGHTS, CDR2 YDEGEE. V lost 4 bases and J lost 4; bases outside the gene matches: 11. The CDR3 has 15 residues. CDR3 in amino acids: CASSPRGTGIYEQYF. The CDR3, as DNA: TGTGCCAGCAGCCCGCGGGGGACGGGGATATACGAGCAGTACTTC.

The rearrangement joins TRBV6-6 to TRBJ2-7; D call uncertain. Germline V gives CDR1 MNHNY, CDR2 SVGAGI (reference sequence). The CDR3 is made up of 13 amino acids. V shed 8 bases and J shed 3 bases, with 14 bases lying between them. CDR3 sequence (DNA): TGTGCCAGCCTCCGAGACCGACACTACGAGCAGTACTTC. Translating it yields CASLRDRHYEQYF.

The chain uses TRBV11-2 and TRBJ2-1, with D tentatively TRBD1 (6 bases). Trimming pared 1 base from V and 9 bases from J, leaving 7 bases between. The CDR3 loop spans 12 amino acids. The germline V gene has CDR1 SGHAT and CDR2 FQNNGV. DNA of the CDR3: TGTGCCAGCAGCTTAGGAGGGGGTGAGCAGTTCTTC. Translating gives CASSLGGGEQFF.

The V and J genes are TRBV7-3 and TRBJ2-3; 16 bases map to TRBD2. This CDR3 contains 17 residues. The V segment lost 4 bases and the J segment 5 bases; nucleotides outside the gene matches: 6. Germline V gives CDR1 SGHTA, CDR2 FQGTGA. The CDR3 sequence is CASSSGTSGGALDTQYF. The CDR3 DNA reads as TGTGCCAGCAGCTCTGGGACTAGCGGGGGGGCCTTAGATACGCAGTATTTT.

The CDR3 coding sequence is TGCAGCGTTATTTTTCTAGCGAGCTCCTACAATGAGCAGTTCTTC. Its translation is CSVIFLASSYNEQFF. The chain employs TRBV29-1 and TRBJ2-1, with D possibly TRBD2 on 6 matching bases. V lost 5 bases and J lost 0, with 14 bases in between. CDR3 size: 15 residues. Germline CDR1 and CDR2: SQVTM and ANQGSEA.

J is TRBJ1-2 and V is TRBV6-1, with D perhaps TRBD1 (5 bases). Germline V gives CDR1 MNHNS, CDR2 SASEGT. The CDR3 spans 13 residues. Between the trimmed V and J ends, which lost 6 bases and 10 bases, there was a span of 18 bases. The CDR3 bases are TGTGCCAGCAGGAGGGAGGGGTCCTCCCACTACACCTTC. Protein sequence: CASRREGSSHYTF.

The chain has TRBV2 and TRBJ2-7, with unresolved D. This CDR3 is 15 amino acids long. The ends were cut back, 3 bases at V and 0 bases at J, with 12 bases in the middle. Germline lookup yields CDR1 SNHLY and CDR2 FYNNEI. The CDR3: CASSDSFLSSYEQYF. In DNA, the CDR3 is TGTGCCAGCAGTGACAGTTTTTTAAGCTCCTACGAGCAGTACTTC.

The rearrangement uses TRBV5-1 and TRBJ2-3; maybe TRBD2 (6 bases). CDR1 SGHRS and CDR2 YFSETQ come from the germline V gene. This CDR3 contains 15 residues. The ends were cut back, 4 bases at V and 6 bases at J, with 18 bases in the middle. CDR3 in amino acids: CASSLAGLLMDTQYF. DNA for the CDR3: TGCGCCAGCAGCCTGGCCGGACTATTGATGGATACGCAGTATTTT.

The chain couples TRBV6-5 to TRBJ1-2; D call uncertain. Germline loops: CDR1 MNHEY, CDR2 SVGAGI. Trimming took off 7 bases at V and 5 bases at J, with 14 bases between the two ends. CDR3 size: 13 residues. The CDR3 reads CASMGSGVYGYTF. CDR3 nucleotide sequence: TGTGCCAGCATGGGGAGTGGAGTGTATGGCTACACCTTC.

As regards this clone: A clone one base away is much larger, so this may be a read error. The V call is TRBV4-2, the J call TRBJ1-1; 7 nucleotides match TRBD1. CDR3 length equals 13 residues. Germline CDR1 is LGHNA and CDR2 is YNFKEQ. V shed 6 bases, J shed 0 bases, and the junction held 1 base outside the gene matches. The CDR3 spells CASRGQLNTEAFF. The CDR3 DNA follows: TGTGCCAGCAGGGGACAGTTGAACACTGAAGCTTTCTTT.

The V gene is TRBV29-1, the J gene TRBJ2-1; a possible D gene is TRBD2 (6 bases). Germline V gene sequence: CDR1 SQVTM, CDR2 ANQGSEA. This CDR3 comprises 12 residues. Trimming pared 4 bases from V and 8 bases from J, leaving 12 bases between. CDR3 amino acids: CSVGEVSDEQFF. As DNA, the CDR3 is TGCAGCGTTGGGGAGGTGTCGGATGAGCAGTTCTTC.

The chain uses TRBV6-4 and TRBJ2-3, with 10 bases lining up with TRBD2. V was clipped by 3 bases and J by 2 bases; unmatched bases: 2. The CDR3 runs to 15 residues. Germline V gene sequence: CDR1 MRHNA, CDR2 SNTAGT. The CDR3 loop reads CASSETSGATDTQYF. The CDR3, as DNA: TGTGCCAGCAGTGAAACTAGCGGGGCCACAGATACGCAGTATTTT.

A single count supports this clone. This rearrangement joins TRBV6-4 to TRBJ2-3; 7 positions agree with TRBD1. CDR3 length: 14 residues. Germline assignment: CDR1 MRHNA and CDR2 SNTAGT. V shed 5 bases and J 3 bases; nucleotides not matched to a gene: 5. DNA for the CDR3: TGTGCCAGCAGTCCCGGGACAGATACAGATACGCAGTATTTT. Protein product: CASSPGTDTDTQYF.

V and J are TRBV9 and TRBJ2-5, with 8 nucleotides matching TRBD2. The junction had 2 bases not matched to a gene; V was cut back by 0 bases and J by 1 base. CDR3 length equals 15 residues. Germline V CDR1 and CDR2: SGDLS, YYNGEE. CDR3: CASSVGGGLQETQYF. The CDR3 DNA reads as TGTGCCAGCAGCGTAGGCGGGGGGCTCCAAGAGACCCAGTACTTC.

The V call is TRBV29-1, the J call TRBJ1-1, with TRBD1 as a possible D gene (6 bases). The CDR3 sequence is 13 residues long. V was trimmed by 6 bases and J by 2 bases, leaving 13 bases between them. Germline V gives CDR1 SQVTM, CDR2 ANQGSEA. For the CDR3, the DNA is TGCAGCGTGGACAGAGGGGCTAACACTGAAGCTTTCTTT. As protein: CSVDRGANTEAFF.

The chain joins TRBV5-4 to TRBJ2-3, with 12 bases identical to TRBD2. The CDR3 is 15 amino acids. Germline lookup yields CDR1 SGHNT and CDR2 YYREEE (reference sequence). With 4 bases clipped from V and 6 bases from J, the junction kept 6 bases outside the gene matches. The CDR3 loop reads CASSITSGGLDTQYF. In DNA form, the CDR3 reads TGTGCCAGCAGCATCACTAGCGGGGGGTTGGATACGCAGTATTTT.

The chain is built from TRBV5-6 and TRBJ1-1, with D perhaps matching TRBD1 (6 bases). V lost 4 bases and J lost 5, with 18 bases in between. The CDR3 consists of 15 residues. Germline loops: CDR1 SGHDT, CDR2 YYEEEE. CDR3 nucleotide sequence: TGTGCCAGCAGCCCGAGGTTAGGGGGGGCGACTGAAGCTTTCTTT. Translating it yields CASSPRLGGATEAFF.

This rearrangement joins TRBV29-1 to TRBJ2-3; 15 nucleotides agree with TRBD2. This CDR3 spans 18 amino acids. Losses at the gene ends were 6 bases for V and 6 bases for J; bases not matched to a gene: 16. Germline V lookup: CDR1 SQVTM, CDR2 ANQGSEA. The chain's CDR3 is CSVHGLAGGRTEADTQYF. Written as DNA, the CDR3 is TGCAGCGTCCATGGACTAGCGGGGGGGAGGACAGAGGCGGATACGCAGTATTTT.

The rearrangement joins TRBV7-3 to TRBJ1-6, with 7 nucleotides matching TRBD1. The CDR3 covers 13 residues. Trimming at V came to 6 bases and at J to 6 bases, leaving 2 bases not matched to a gene. Germline V gene sequence: CDR1 SGHTA, CDR2 FQGTGA. CDR3 bases: TGTGCCAGCAGGTCAGGGGGTAATTCACCCCTCCACTTT. Protein: CASRSGGNSPLHF.